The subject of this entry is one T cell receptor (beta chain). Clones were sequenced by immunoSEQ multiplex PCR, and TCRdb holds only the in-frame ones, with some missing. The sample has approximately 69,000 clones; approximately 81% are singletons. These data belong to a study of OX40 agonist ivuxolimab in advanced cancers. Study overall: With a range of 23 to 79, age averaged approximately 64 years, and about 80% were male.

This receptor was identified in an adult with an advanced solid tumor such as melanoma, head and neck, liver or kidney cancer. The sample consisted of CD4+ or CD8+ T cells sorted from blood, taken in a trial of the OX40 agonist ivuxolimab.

The CDR3 loop reads CATSRELDLATNEKLFF. Here the CDR3 DNA reads TGTGCCACCAGCAGAGAGCTAGACCTTGCAACTAATGAAAAACTGTTTTTT. The J gene is TRBJ1-4, the V gene TRBV15; D is undetermined. Trimming pared 0 bases from V and 0 bases from J, leaving 11 bases between. The CDR3 spans 17 residues. Germline V gene sequence: CDR1 LNHNV, CDR2 YYDKDF (reference sequence).